The next 29 T cell receptor beta chains were all read from a single sample in a study of T cells in narcolepsy. Profiling relied on immunoSEQ multiplex PCR, and the TCRdb table lists in-frame clones only, not all of them. The sample includes about 20,000 clones, about four fifths of them seen just once. The sample taken for sequencing was memory (CD45RA-) CD4+ T cells from blood. Receptors originate from a human donor in good health.

This chain joins TRBV4-2 and TRBJ2-3; 9 bases are a match to TRBD2. Germline CDR1 and CDR2: LGHNA and YNFKEQ. CDR3 length: 16 amino acids. J gave up 5 bases and V 2 bases, and 8 bases lay outside the gene matches. CDR3 DNA sequence: TGTGCCAGCAGCCAATTAGCGGGAGAGGATGGAGATACGCAGTATTTT. This encodes CASSQLAGEDGDTQYF.

The chain has TRBV2 and TRBJ2-5, with D uncertain. Trimming cost V 2 bases and J 0 bases, with 7 bases left between them. Germline V lookup: CDR1 SNHLY, CDR2 FYNNEI. CDR3 length: 14 residues. CDR3 coding DNA: TGTGCCAGCAGTGAACAACAAAACCAAGAGACCCAGTACTTC. Amino acid sequence: CASSEQQNQETQYF.

CDR3 residues: CASSPSLAGYEQYF. The CDR3 nucleotides are TGTGCCAGCTCACCCAGCCTAGCGGGCTACGAGCAGTACTTC. The V call is TRBV18, the J call TRBJ2-7; 8 bases match TRBD2. With 3 bases clipped from V and 3 bases from J, the junction kept 4 bases outside the gene matches. Germline lookup yields CDR1 KGHSH and CDR2 LQKENI. The CDR3 is 14 amino acids.

This clone was seen just once. The CDR3 DNA reads TGTGCCAGCAGCACAGGGATCGGACTAGCGGGAGTGGGAGATACGCAGTATTTT. Translated, it gives CASSTGIGLAGVGDTQYF. V is TRBV9 and J is TRBJ2-3, with TRBD2 identical over 13 bases. The CDR3 spans 18 residues. Germline V gives CDR1 SGDLS, CDR2 YYNGEE. J gave up 5 bases and V 4 bases, and 13 bases lay outside the gene matches.

The rearrangement joins TRBV4-3 to TRBJ2-1; D could derive from TRBD1 or TRBD2 (5 bases each). Germline-derived CDR1 and CDR2 are LGHNA and YSLEER. V dropped 0 bases and J dropped 2 bases, with 17 bases sitting between them. This CDR3 is built from 18 residues. CDR3 DNA: TGCGCCAGCAGCCAAGATAGTGGGGCCGGGACCGCCTACAATGAGCAGTTCTTC. Translation: CASSQDSGAGTAYNEQFF.

This chain links TRBV28 with TRBJ1-2, with 11 bases lining up with TRBD1. The CDR3 runs 14 residues. V lost 5 bases to trimming and J lost 9 bases; unmatched junction nucleotides: 8. Germline V gene lookup returns CDR1 MDHEN and CDR2 SYDVKM. CDR3 DNA: TGTGCCAGCAGTCAGCTCGGACAGGGGGCAAGCTACACCTTC. This sequence encodes CASSQLGQGASYTF.

The chain joins TRBV11-2 to TRBJ1-2, with 9 bases fitting TRBD1. This CDR3 region has 16 residues. Per the germline V gene, CDR1 is SGHAT and CDR2 is FQNNGV. Losses at the gene ends were 0 bases for V and 8 bases for J; bases not matched to a gene: 10. The CDR3 bases are TGTGCCAGCAGCTTAGATGGAGGGACAGGGATGGGAGGCTACACCTTC. Translated, it gives CASSLDGGTGMGGYTF. Combining the CDR3 with reference TRBV11-2 and TRBJ1-2 gives the whole variable domain EAGVAQSPRYKIIEKRQSVAFWCNPISGHATLYWYQQILGQGPKLLIQFQNNGVVDDSQLPKDRFSAERLKGVDSTLKIQPAKLEDSAVYLCASSLDGGTGMGGYTFGSGTRLTVV.

The chain carries TRBV5-5 and TRBJ1-5; D is perhaps TRBD1 (5 bases). Germline CDR1 SGHKS, CDR2 YYEKEE (reference sequence). The CDR3 is made up of 14 amino acids. The ends were cut back, 6 bases at V and 2 bases at J, with 12 bases in the middle. In nucleotides, the CDR3 is TGTGCCAGCAAGGGGAGCCCTGGCAATCAGCCCCAGCATTTT. This codes for CASKGSPGNQPQHF.

The chain carries TRBV9 and TRBJ1-2; weak D call: TRBD1 (5 bases). Germline loops: CDR1 SGDLS, CDR2 YYNGEE. The CDR3 is 14 residues long. Trimming shortened V by 0 bases and J by 3 bases, and 9 bases separated the two germline ends. The CDR3 sequence: CASSVEGRDYGYTF. The DNA for the CDR3 is TGTGCCAGCAGCGTAGAGGGGAGGGACTATGGCTACACCTTC.

The chain links TRBV4-3 to TRBJ1-5; no clear D. Trimming removed 4 bases from V and 10 bases from J, with 14 bases in between. Looked up from germline, CDR1 is LGHNA and CDR2 is YSLEER. The CDR3 has 13 residues. The chain's CDR3 is CASSPRTSLPQHF. The CDR3, as DNA: TGCGCCAGCAGCCCTCGTACGAGTCTACCCCAGCATTTT.

The rearrangement links TRBV19 to TRBJ2-6; a weak D match, TRBD2 (5 bases). The CDR3 runs to 16 residues. The V gene lost 7 bases and the J gene lost 0 bases, with 13 bases spanning the gap. Germline V gene data show CDR1 as LNHDA and CDR2 as SQIVND (reference sequence). The CDR3 here is CASNGLLSSGANVLTF. The CDR3 nucleotides read TGTGCCAGTAATGGACTCTTGAGCTCTGGGGCCAACGTCCTGACTTTC.

The V call is TRBV5-4, the J call TRBJ2-2; 9 bases fit TRBD1. Per the germline V gene, CDR1 is SGHNT and CDR2 is YYREEE (reference sequence). J lost 5 bases, V lost 4 bases, and 6 bases had no gene match. The CDR3 contains 15 residues. The CDR3 coding sequence is TGTGCCAGCAGCCTGGGACAGGGTCTAACCGGGGAGCTGTTTTTT. It translates to CASSLGQGLTGELFF.

The CDR3 region is CASRSGGAGGELFF. The CDR3 nucleotides are TGTGCCAGTAGAAGCGGGGGGGCTGGCGGGGAGCTGTTTTTT. The chain recombines TRBV19 with TRBJ2-2, with 10 nucleotides matching TRBD2. V gave up 6 bases and J gave up 7 bases; unmatched junction bases: 5. Germline V CDR1 and CDR2: LNHDA, SQIVND (reference sequence). The CDR3 totals 14 residues.

This chain links TRBV29-1 with TRBJ2-7, with 9 bases aligning to TRBD1. CDR1 and CDR2 from the germline V gene are SQVTM and ANQGSEA. With 2 bases clipped from V and 6 bases from J, the junction kept 2 bases outside the gene matches. This CDR3 is built from 12 residues. Here the CDR3 DNA reads TGCAGCGTTGAAAACAGGGGGCGCGAGCAGTACTTC. This encodes CSVENRGREQYF.

This sequence joins TRBV5-5 and TRBJ2-7, with TRBD2 as a possible D gene (5 bases). CDR3 length: 14 residues. V lost 0 bases, J lost 2 bases, and 9 bases lay in between. Germline V gene lookup returns CDR1 SGHKS and CDR2 YYEKEE (reference sequence). The CDR3 sequence is CASSLARTPYEQYF. For the CDR3, the DNA is TGTGCCAGCAGCTTGGCCAGGACTCCCTACGAGCAGTACTTC.

The chain uses TRBV5-5 and TRBJ2-5; 14 nucleotides line up with TRBD2. The germline gives CDR1 SGHKS, CDR2 YYEKEE (reference sequence). J was trimmed by 7 bases and V by 5 bases; bases with no gene match: 10. CDR3 size: 16 residues. The CDR3 DNA reads TGTGCCAGCAGGATTAGAGGGACTAGCGGGAGTGTGACCCAGTACTTC. Amino acids: CASRIRGTSGSVTQYF.

The chain has TRBV18 and TRBJ2-2; 8 bases fit TRBD1. The CDR3 is 16 residues long. The V gene's germline CDR1 is KGHSH and CDR2 LQKENI. V gave up 3 bases and J gave up 7 bases; unmatched junction bases: 10. The DNA for the CDR3 is TGTGCCAGCTCACCCCTGGACAGGGTCCATAACGGGGAGCTGTTTTTT. The encoded protein is CASSPLDRVHNGELFF.

This chain connects TRBV18 to TRBJ2-7; the D is unclear. V was trimmed by 3 bases and J by 2 bases, leaving 8 bases between them. CDR1 KGHSH and CDR2 LQKENI come from the germline V gene. The CDR3 contains 13 residues. The DNA for the CDR3 is TGTGCCAGCTCACCTAGTAGCACCTACGAGCAGTACTTC. Protein product: CASSPSSTYEQYF. Full variable domain (rest looked up from reference TRBV18 and TRBJ2-7): NAGVMQNPRHLVRRRGQEARLRCSPMKGHSHVYWYRQLPEEGLKFMVYLQKENIIDESGMPKERFSAEFPKEGPSILRIQQVVRGDSAAYFCASSPSSTYEQYFGPGTRLTVT.

This chain joins TRBV9 and TRBJ2-5; maybe TRBD2 (6 bases). CDR1 SGDLS and CDR2 YYNGEE come from the germline V gene. Trimming removed 0 bases from V and 5 bases from J, with 11 bases in between. The CDR3 is made up of 14 amino acids. CDR3 amino acids: CASSVDLRGETQYF. The CDR3, as DNA: TGTGCCAGCAGCGTAGATCTACGGGGGGAGACCCAGTACTTC.

The chain recombines TRBV6-5 with TRBJ1-2; tentatively, D is TRBD1 (6 bases). Between the trimmed V and J ends, which lost 5 bases and 3 bases, there was a span of 13 bases. This CDR3 is 14 amino acids long. Germline V gene lookup returns CDR1 MNHEY and CDR2 SVGAGI. The CDR3, as DNA: TGTGCCAGCAGTGGAGGGGGGAGGGACTATGGCTACACCTTC. Its translation: CASSGGGRDYGYTF.

The chain has TRBV6-5 and TRBJ2-3, with D uncertain. This CDR3 is built from 13 residues. Trimming took off 5 bases at V and 2 bases at J, with 8 bases between the two ends. Germline V CDR1 and CDR2: MNHEY, SVGAGI. The CDR3 nucleotides are TGTGCCAGCAGTGCAACTATCACAGATACGCAGTATTTT. Its protein is CASSATITDTQYF.

V is TRBV13 and J is TRBJ2-5; 10 nucleotides match TRBD2. With 1 base clipped from V and 3 bases from J, the junction kept 5 bases outside the gene matches. This CDR3 contains 16 residues. The germline gives CDR1 PRHDT, CDR2 FYEKMQ (reference sequence). The CDR3 reads CASSLDSGGVKETQYF. DNA for the CDR3: TGTGCCAGCAGCTTAGACAGCGGGGGGGTGAAAGAGACCCAGTACTTC. Looking up the rest from reference TRBV13 and TRBJ2-5 gives the full variable domain: AAGVIQSPRHLIKEKRETATLKCYPIPRHDTVYWYQQGPGQDPQFLISFYEKMQSDKGSIPDRFSAQQFSDYHSELNMSSLELGDSALYFCASSLDSGGVKETQYFGPGTRLLVL.

About this clone itself: It is unclear where the CDR3 begins or ends on the DNA, so no DNA is shown, and the CDR3 is as TCRdb lists it. The chain joins TRBV5-6 to TRBJ2-2; no check of the table's D call, TRBD1, against the DNA was made. The CDR3 has 15 amino acids, counting both end residues. Germline values: CDR1 SGHDT, CDR2 YYEEEE. The CDR3 loop is CASSFGPGGTGELFF.

The chain has TRBV7-2 and TRBJ1-1; D is undetermined. V was cut by 1 base and J by 1 base, with 10 bases left in between. The CDR3 consists of 15 residues. Germline CDR1 reads SGHTA; CDR2 reads FQGNSA. CDR3 sequence reads: CASSLEYSGNTEAFF. CDR3 DNA sequence: TGTGCCAGCAGCTTAGAGTACTCGGGGAACACTGAAGCTTTCTTT.

The V call is TRBV20-1, the J call TRBJ1-1; no firm D call. V was trimmed by 5 bases and J by 13 bases, leaving 14 bases between them. Germline V lookup: CDR1 DFQATT, CDR2 SNEGSKA (reference sequence). The CDR3 contains 10 residues. The CDR3 DNA reads as TGCAGTGCTCCTACACTGAAAGGTTTCTTT. It encodes CSAPTLKGFF.

The J gene is TRBJ2-3, the V gene TRBV6-1, with TRBD2 identical over 10 bases. The V gene's germline CDR1 is MNHNS and CDR2 SASEGT. The length of the CDR3 is 14 residues. The J segment lost 5 bases and the V segment lost 6 bases, leaving 5 bases of the junction unmatched. The CDR3 nucleotides read TGTGCCAGCAGAAGCGGGAGGGCCGAAGATACGCAGTATTTT. It codes for CASRSGRAEDTQYF.

J is TRBJ2-3 and V is TRBV29-1, with D uncertain. Per the germline V gene, CDR1 is SQVTM and CDR2 is ANQGSEA. V lost 6 bases to trimming and J lost 4 bases, with 11 bases between them. The CDR3 totals 12 residues. For the CDR3, the DNA is TGCAGCGTGAGGCCCGGACCAGATACGCAGTATTTT. Encoded protein: CSVRPGPDTQYF.

The chain recombines TRBV7-2 with TRBJ2-7; 9 nucleotides align to TRBD2. Germline loops: CDR1 SGHTA, CDR2 FQGNSA. This CDR3 comprises 15 residues. With 2 bases clipped from V and 4 bases from J, the junction kept 6 bases outside the gene matches. In DNA, the CDR3 is TGTGCCAGCAGCTTACTCTCCCTAGCGGGGTACGAGCAGTACTTC. Translation: CASSLLSLAGYEQYF.

This sequence joins TRBV6-5 and TRBJ1-3; a weak D match, TRBD1 (5 bases). In germline, CDR1 is MNHEY, CDR2 SVGAGI. The CDR3 loop spans 15 amino acids. The germline V and J ends were trimmed by 5 bases and 4 bases, with 15 bases remaining between them. The CDR3 coding sequence is TGTGCCAGCAGTGCGGGGGGAGAGGGAGGAAACACCATATATTTT. Translated: CASSAGGEGGNTIYF.